The T cell receptor beta chain under discussion was sequenced for a study of OX40 agonist ivuxolimab in advanced cancers. Study-wide findings and caveats: At 0.1 to 3.0 mg/kg, CD4+ and CD8+ blood T cells expanded clonally by week 6.

Comments on this clone: What it recognizes is unknown.

Assay: immunoSEQ multiplex PCR; the TCRdb copy retains only in-frame clones and omits some. The table lists roughly 80,000 clones, approximately 85% of them singletons, with about 6.9% in the top ten. The sample here was CD4+ or CD8+ T cells sorted from blood, taken in a trial of the OX40 agonist ivuxolimab. The clonotype originates from an adult with an advanced solid tumor such as melanoma, head and neck, liver or kidney cancer.

The CDR3 spells CASSVGLSGSSYNEQFF. The CDR3 DNA is TGTGCCAGCAGCGTAGGCCTGTCTGGGAGCTCCTACAATGAGCAGTTCTTC. This chain links TRBV9 with TRBJ2-1, with a possible D match to TRBD2 (5 bases). The CDR3 extends over 17 amino acids. Germline loops: CDR1 SGDLS, CDR2 YYNGEE. Trimming pared 0 bases from V and 0 bases from J, leaving 13 bases between.